This T cell receptor beta chain appears in the sequencing data of a study of blood T cell repertoires in COVID-19. The repertoire was sequenced with immunoSEQ multiplex PCR; TCRdb's copy has only in-frame clones and lacks some. In the table there are nearly 250,000 clones, about 89% of which are singletons. The germline gives CDR1 KGHSH, CDR2 LQKENI. V lost 0 bases and J lost 0; bases outside the gene matches: 3. CDR3 length: 16 residues. Sequences were obtained from peripheral blood. The J gene is TRBJ2-3, the V gene TRBV18; TRBD2 matches at 7 bases. This receptor was obtained from an older woman who had recovered from COVID-19. CDR3 region: CASSPPGGSSTDTQYF. CDR3 sequence (DNA): TGTGCCAGCTCACCACCGGGGGGGTCTAGCACAGATACGCAGTATTTT.